The 8 T cell receptor beta chains presented below share a single source sample, sequenced in a study of identical twins (dated by TCRdb to about 2016). Library preparation used 5' RACE. Sequenced on an Illumina HiSeq 2000. The raw public reads went through TCRdb reprocessing: fastp at Q25, MiXCR clone calling, in-frame beta chains kept. For every CDR3 protein sequence, its rows merge into one entry that carries the most common genes and DNA. Recorded for this sample are about 500,000 distinct CDR3 sequences; approximately 14% of them occurred a single time. Together, the top ten hold approximately 0.98% of the sample. This sample was also put to use in a study of yellow fever vaccine responses in identical twins.

Material: CD4+ T cells sorted from blood. The source is a woman aged 18-35 years in good health.

The gene calls are TRBV7-3 and TRBJ2-7; the match to TRBD1 covers 8 bases. The J segment lost 4 bases and the V segment lost 5 bases, leaving 13 bases of the junction unmatched. The CDR3 runs to 16 residues. Germline CDR1 reads SGHTA; CDR2 reads FQGTGA. The CDR3: CASSPSTGTGLYEQYF. The CDR3 DNA is TGTGCCAGCAGCCCCTCAACCGGGACAGGCCTGTACGAGCAGTACTTC. The full variable domain, completed using reference TRBV7-3 and TRBJ2-7, is GAGVSQTPSNKVTEKGKYVELRCDPISGHTALYWYRQSLGQGPEFLIYFQGTGAADDSGLPNDRFFAVRPEGSVSTLKIQRTERGDSAVYLCASSPSTGTGLYEQYFGPGTRLTVT.

The table lists this clonotype with a few counts. This rearrangement joins TRBV20-1 to TRBJ1-2; D is perhaps TRBD1 (6 bases). The germline V and J ends were trimmed by 6 bases and 8 bases, with 16 bases remaining between them. Germline V CDR1 and CDR2: DFQATT, SNEGSKA (reference sequence). The CDR3 runs to 12 residues. In nucleotides, the CDR3 is TGCAGTGCCAGATGGGGGGCGTTGGGCTACACCTTC. Protein product: CSARWGALGYTF.

This clonotype was seen many times. V and J are TRBV5-1 and TRBJ2-7; 9 bases line up with TRBD1. CDR1 SGHRS and CDR2 YFSETQ come from the germline V gene. This CDR3 spans 17 amino acids. Unmatched junction bases numbered 19, after V lost 7 bases and J lost 5 bases. The CDR3 DNA reads as TGCGCCAGCGCTCCAACCCTCCTGGGACAGGGTAAGCACGAGCAGTACTTC. Translation gives CASAPTLLGQGKHEQYF.

V usage is TRBV29-1 and J usage is TRBJ2-3; D is possibly TRBD2 (5 bases). With 5 bases removed from V and 3 bases from J, the gap between germline ends came to 12 bases. The germline gives CDR1 SQVTM, CDR2 ANQGSEA. The CDR3 contains 13 residues. For the CDR3, the DNA is TGCAGCGTTACGGTCCGGGGTACAGATACGCAGTATTTT. As protein: CSVTVRGTDTQYF.

This chain joins TRBV20-1 and TRBJ2-5; 7 bases map to TRBD1. This CDR3 spans 17 amino acids. Germline CDR1 and CDR2: DFQATT and SNEGSKA (reference sequence). The CDR3 loop is CCARDISEDRSGETQYF. CDR3 bases: TGCTGCGCTAGAGATATTAGCGAGGACAGGTCGGGAGAGACCCAGTACTTC.

The chain uses TRBV5-1 and TRBJ2-7; D is ambiguous. The V end lost 4 bases, the J end lost 4 bases, and 15 bases lay between the germline ends. Germline CDR1 SGHRS, CDR2 YFSETQ. The CDR3 is made up of 14 amino acids. CDR3 loop: CASSPGPAEYEQYF. CDR3 DNA: TGCGCCAGCAGCCCTGGCCCGGCTGAGTACGAGCAGTACTTC.

This clonotype was detected a few times. J is TRBJ1-1 and V is TRBV5-1; D is ambiguous. CDR3 size: 11 residues. V lost 6 bases, J lost 6 bases, and 9 bases lay in between. Germline CDR1 SGHRS, CDR2 YFSETQ. DNA for the CDR3: TGCGCCAGCAAGGTAGGCGCTGAAGCTTTCTTT. Its protein product is CASKVGAEAFF.

This clonotype has a handful of counts. The chain couples TRBV5-1 to TRBJ2-1, with 7 bases aligning to TRBD1. With 0 bases clipped from V and 3 bases from J, the junction kept 6 bases outside the gene matches. This CDR3 region has 16 residues. Looked up from germline, CDR1 is SGHRS and CDR2 is YFSETQ. The CDR3 here is CASSLVPGQSYNEQFF. The CDR3 DNA follows: TGCGCCAGCAGCTTGGTCCCGGGACAGAGCTACAATGAGCAGTTCTTC. Full variable domain (outside the CDR3, taken from reference TRBV5-1 and TRBJ2-1): KAGVTQTPRYLIKTRGQQVTLSCSPISGHRSVSWYQQTPGQGLQFLFEYFSETQRNKGNFPGRFSGRQFSNSRSEMNVSTLELGDSALYLCASSLVPGQSYNEQFFGPGTRLTVL.